A selection of T cell receptor beta chains follows, all from one sample in a study of T cell repertoires in cytomegalovirus infection. TCRdb reanalysed the reads using MiXCR and keeps one entry per CDR3 protein. The repertoire holds fewer than 950,000 distinct CDR3 sequences, with approximately 29% as singletons. These TCRs are of unknown antigen specificity. Sample: cultured CD8+ T cells from PBMCs, taken from culture after CMV antigen stimulation. These receptor sequences come from a human donor in good health (CMV status not recorded). Some clones in this sample may be carry-over from other donors' samples. Each CDR3 is given with its conserved first and last residue. The order of the fields is clone size, V gene, D gene, J gene, CDR3 DNA, CDR3 protein. The D gene is left open where the match is weak. Only some rows state a clone size, as once, few, many or a class for expanded clones.

>few|TRBV27|TRBD2|TRBJ2-7
TGTGCCAGCAGTTTATCTAGCGGGGGGACCTACGAGCAGTACTTC
CASSLSSGGTYEQYF
>many|TRBV7-2|NA|TRBJ2-3
TGTGCCAGCAGCTTGGTCGGGGGCCCCGGGACAGATACGCAGTATTTT
CASSLVGGPGTDTQYF
>few|TRBV28|TRBD1|TRBJ1-5
TGTGCCAGCAGATGGGACAGGGTCGGGTCGGCGGGGGGCAATCAGCCCCAGCATTTT
CASRWDRVGSAGGNQPQHF
>many|TRBV27|NA|TRBJ2-6
TGTGCCAGCAGCTTGGGCTCTGGGGCCAACGTCCTGACTTTC
CASSLGSGANVLTF
>many|TRBV7-8|NA|TRBJ2-1
TGTGCCAGCAGCTTAGAGGGGGGGGGGAATGAGCAGTTCTTC
CASSLEGGGNEQFF
>NA|TRBV6-1|NA|TRBJ1-4
TGTGCCAGCAGGGAAAATGAAAAACTGTTTTTT
CASRENEKLFF
>many|TRBV7-9|NA|TRBJ1-3
TGTGCCAGCAGCTTAGGGACAGGAAACACCATATATTTT
CASSLGTGNTIYF
>NA|TRBV12-3/TRBV12-4|TRBD1|TRBJ1-3
TGTGCCAGCAGGGGGACAGCCGACCCCTCTGGAAACACCATATATTTT
CASRGTADPSGNTIYF
>many|TRBV7-8|NA|TRBJ2-2
TGTGCCAGCAGCTCAAAAACCCCTCGTGGGACACAGCTCACCGGGGAGCTGTTTTTT
CASSSKTPRGTQLTGELFF
>few|TRBV24-1|NA|TRBJ2-3
TGTGCCACCAAAAGGGGGGGCACAGATACGCAGTATTTT
CATKRGGTDTQYF
>few|TRBV7-6|NA|TRBJ1-5
TGTGCCAGCAGCTTAAGGGCTCTGGGGCCCTATAGCAATCAGCCCCAGCATTTT
CASSLRALGPYSNQPQHF
>NA|TRBV19|NA|TRBJ1-2
TGTGCCTCCCGTTCCAAGACTAACTATGGCTACACCTTC
CASRSKTNYGYTF
>NA|TRBV28|NA|TRBJ2-3
TGTGCCAACAGTTCGGGACTGGCAGATACGCAGTATTTT
CANSSGLADTQYF
>few|TRBV19|TRBD1|TRBJ1-6
TGTGCCAGTGGGGACAGGGCGAGGTCACCCCTCCACTTT
CASGDRARSPLHF
>many|TRBV27|NA|TRBJ2-7
TGTGCCAGCAGACGGAGGGACAGCTACTCCTACGAGCAGTACTTC
CASRRRDSYSYEQYF
>NA|TRBV7-2|NA|TRBJ2-7
TGTGCCAGCAGCTTAGCCAACGATTACGAGCAGTACTTC
CASSLANDYEQYF
>few|TRBV6-5|NA|TRBJ1-1
TGTGCCAGCAGTTACGGATTGGGGTCTGTCGGTGAAGCTTTCTTT
CASSYGLGSVGEAFF
>NA|TRBV7-6|NA|TRBJ2-5
TGTGCCAGCAGCCCCGGGACTACCCAGTACTTC
CASSPGTTQYF
>NA|TRBV25-1|NA|TRBJ1-1
TGTGCCAGCAGTGAGAGTACCCAGGGAAACACTGAAGCTTTCTTT
CASSESTQGNTEAFF
>NA|TRBV7-2|NA|TRBJ1-1
TGTGCCAGCAGCTTTGGCGGGGCGGTTAGAGCTTTCTTT
CASSFGGAVRAFF
>few|TRBV10-3|TRBD2|TRBJ2-5
TGTGCCATCAGTGAGTCGCAAGGACTAGCGGGGGTAGGGGCTCAAGAGACCCAGTACTTC
CAISESQGLAGVGAQETQYF
>NA|TRBV20-1|NA|TRBJ1-5
TGCAGTGTAGAGGGAAGGGCTATATTTGGCAATCAGCCCCAGCATTTT
CSVEGRAIFGNQPQHF
>NA|TRBV19|NA|TRBJ2-3
TGTGCCAGTAACCTGGGAGGGGGGCCCACAGATACGCAGTATTTT
CASNLGGGPTDTQYF
>NA|TRBV7-6|NA|TRBJ2-2
TGTGCCAGCAGCTTGGGGAGTGGCAGGGCCACTTACACCGGGGAGCTGTTTTTT
CASSLGSGRATYTGELFF
>NA|TRBV6-6|TRBD1|TRBJ1-2
TGTGCCAGCAGTTACTCAGACAGGGAGAACCATGGCTACACCTTC
CASSYSDRENHGYTF
>NA|TRBV15|TRBD2|TRBJ2-3
TGTGCCACCAGCAGAGAGAGGGGAGCGGGGGGCACCCCGGAGTATTTT
CATSRERGAGGTPEYF
>NA|TRBV10-3|TRBD1|TRBJ1-2
TGTGCCATCAGTGATCGGGACAGCCCTTATGGCTACACCTTC
CAISDRDSPYGYTF
>NA|TRBV7-9|NA|TRBJ1-4
TGTGCCAGCAGCTTAGTTGGGGGGTCGGAAAATGAAAAACTGTTTTTT
CASSLVGGSENEKLFF
>few|TRBV28|NA|TRBJ2-1
TGTGCCAGCAGTTTATCACCTTATTACTACAATGAGCAGTTCTTC
CASSLSPYYYNEQFF
>NA|TRBV7-8|TRBD2|TRBJ2-1
TGTGCCAGCAGCTCAGGACTAGCGGGGCCGAGCTCCTACAATGAGCAGTTCTTC
CASSSGLAGPSSYNEQFF
>many|TRBV7-8|NA|TRBJ1-1
TGTGCCAGCAGCTTAGTAGTGGGGAGATCGGAAGCTTTCTTT
CASSLVVGRSEAFF
>NA|TRBV29-1|TRBD2|TRBJ2-1
TGCAGCGTTGAATCAGTTAGCGGGGGGCAGTTCTTC
CSVESVSGGQFF
>NA|TRBV28|NA|TRBJ2-5
TGTGCCAGCAGTACCCGCCCCCGGCAGACCCAGTACTTC
CASSTRPRQTQYF
>NA|TRBV7-9|NA|TRBJ1-1
TGTGCCAGCAGCTTCCAGGCTAATGAAGCTTTCTTT
CASSFQANEAFF
>few|TRBV7-9|TRBD1|TRBJ1-1
TGTGCCAGCAGCTCCTACGCCGGGAGTGGGGACAGGGGGCGTCGGACTGAAGCTTTCTTT
CASSSYAGSGDRGRRTEAFF
>few|TRBV7-9|TRBD1|TRBJ1-2
TGTGCCAGCAGCTTACTCCCCGACAGGGAGGGATATGGCTACACCTTC
CASSLLPDREGYGYTF
>few|TRBV6-6|NA|TRBJ2-1
TGTGCCAGCAGTCACACTAGTCTGTATGAGCAGTTCTTC
CASSHTSLYEQFF